Each of the 25 T cell receptor beta chains below was sequenced from the same sample in a study of T cell responses to AZD1222 COVID-19 vaccine. Assay: immunoSEQ multiplex PCR; the TCRdb copy retains only in-frame clones and omits some. The repertoire holds around 120,000 clones, approximately 85% seen once, with around 6.2% in the top ten. The specimen comprised peripheral blood, sampled on day 0 of AZD1222 vaccination. The receptor set was obtained from an adult in good health.

This sequence joins TRBV6-6 and TRBJ1-1; D call uncertain. V was trimmed by 0 bases and J by 8 bases, leaving 10 bases between them. This CDR3 has 13 residues. Germline V gene sequence: CDR1 MNHNY, CDR2 SVGAGI (reference sequence). This CDR3 reads CASSYSPSGEAFF. The CDR3 nucleotides read TGTGCCAGCAGTTACTCCCCCTCCGGGGAAGCTTTCTTT.

J is TRBJ1-2 and V is TRBV9, with D unclear. The CDR3 loop spans 15 amino acids. The germline V and J ends were trimmed by 0 bases and 3 bases, with 12 bases remaining between them. The germline CDR1 and CDR2 sequences are SGDLS and YYNGEE. This chain's CDR3 is CASSVARGGDYGYTF. CDR3 sequence (DNA): TGTGCCAGCAGCGTAGCTCGGGGAGGAGACTATGGCTACACCTTC. The full variable domain, completed using reference TRBV9 and TRBJ1-2, is DSGVTQTPKHLITATGQRVTLRCSPRSGDLSVYWYQQSLDQGLQFLIQYYNGEERAKGNILERFSAQQFPDLHSELNLSSLELGDSALYFCASSVARGGDYGYTFGSGTRLTVV.

The J gene is TRBJ2-1, the V gene TRBV7-2; D is undetermined. The germline V gene has CDR1 SGHTA and CDR2 FQGNSA. The germline V and J ends were trimmed by 5 bases and 3 bases, with 5 bases remaining between them. This CDR3 has 12 residues. The CDR3 loop is CASSPFYNEQFF. CDR3 DNA: TGTGCCAGCAGCCCATTCTACAATGAGCAGTTCTTC.

CDR3 in DNA: TGTGCCAGCAGCTTGGTGCCCCAGGGGGCTGAAGCTTTCTTT. This sequence encodes CASSLVPQGAEAFF. This rearrangement joins TRBV5-5 to TRBJ1-1; 7 nucleotides line up with TRBD1. CDR1 is SGHKS, CDR2 YYEKEE, per germline (reference sequence). The CDR3 is made up of 14 amino acids. Germline trimming cut 0 bases from V and 6 bases from J; bases unmatched to any gene: 5.

V and J are TRBV28 and TRBJ1-1; D unclear. Germline CDR1 MDHEN, CDR2 SYDVKM. The CDR3 runs to 11 residues. Trimming left V 6 bases short and J 5 bases short, with 7 bases between. DNA of the CDR3: TGTGCCAGCAGGGTTCTAACTGAAGCTTTCTTT. This encodes CASRVLTEAFF.

The chain links TRBV9 to TRBJ1-1; TRBD1 matches at 7 bases. The germline gives CDR1 SGDLS, CDR2 YYNGEE. The CDR3 runs to 13 residues. V lost 4 bases, J lost 9 bases, and 9 bases stayed unmatched. The CDR3 loop is CASSLGQEGQAFF. CDR3 bases: TGTGCCAGCAGCCTCGGACAGGAGGGTCAAGCTTTCTTT.

V usage is TRBV2 and J usage is TRBJ1-6, with a possible D match to TRBD1 (6 bases). The CDR3 sequence is 15 residues long. Trimming shortened V by 2 bases and J by 4 bases, and 9 bases separated the two germline ends. Germline V gene data show CDR1 as SNHLY and CDR2 as FYNNEI. In DNA, the CDR3 is TGTGCCAGCAGTGAAAGGGGGGCGTATAATTCACCCCTCCACTTT. It codes for CASSERGAYNSPLHF.

The CDR3 nucleotides are TGTGCCAGCAGTGGGGCGGGACGTCAAACCCAAGAGACCCAGTACTTC. This sequence encodes CASSGAGRQTQETQYF. The chain couples TRBV28 to TRBJ2-5; the D gene is possibly TRBD2 (6 bases). This CDR3 is 16 amino acids long. V shed 5 bases and J shed 1 base, with 17 bases lying between them. Looked up from germline, CDR1 is MDHEN and CDR2 is SYDVKM.

The chain combines TRBV6-6 with TRBJ2-1; the match to TRBD1 covers 7 bases. Germline V lookup: CDR1 MNHNY, CDR2 SVGAGI (reference sequence). The trim removed 6 bases at V and 4 bases at J, leaving 9 bases unmatched. This CDR3 region has 15 residues. CDR3 region: CASSRTGAHYNEQFF. In DNA, the CDR3 is TGTGCCAGCAGCCGCACAGGGGCTCATTACAATGAGCAGTTCTTC.

This rearrangement joins TRBV12-5 to TRBJ1-5, with D perhaps TRBD1 (6 bases). Trimming shortened V by 0 bases and J by 3 bases, and 15 bases separated the two germline ends. Germline lookup yields CDR1 LGHNT and CDR2 FRNRAP. The CDR3 length is 17 residues. CDR3 coding DNA: TGTGCTAGTGGTTTGGTACTGGGACATCAGCCCAATCAGCCCCAGCATTTT. Protein product: CASGLVLGHQPNQPQHF.

The chain combines TRBV12-3 or TRBV12-4 with TRBJ2-7; D possibly corresponds to TRBD2 (5 bases). CDR3 length: 12 amino acids. Trimming cost V 4 bases and J 3 bases, with 7 bases left between them. The CDR3 reads CASSWTVYEQYF. The CDR3 DNA reads TGTGCCAGCAGTTGGACTGTCTACGAGCAGTACTTC.

The chain carries TRBV7-9 and TRBJ1-1; D gene unclear. In germline, CDR1 is SEHNR, CDR2 FQNEAQ (reference sequence). Between the trimmed V and J ends, which lost 1 base and 2 bases, there was a span of 8 bases. This CDR3 region has 14 residues. This CDR3 reads CASSLGDTNTEAFF. The CDR3 coding sequence is TGTGCCAGCAGCTTAGGTGACACTAACACTGAAGCTTTCTTT.

The chain carries TRBV10-3 and TRBJ1-1, with 9 positions matching TRBD1. The junction had 6 bases not matched to a gene; V was cut back by 5 bases and J by 5 bases. The CDR3 has 14 residues. Germline V gene data show CDR1 as ENHRY and CDR2 as SYGVKD. The CDR3 DNA sequence: TGTGCCATCAGTCGTGGGGACAGGGAGACTGAAGCTTTCTTT. Amino acid sequence: CAISRGDRETEAFF.

This chain links TRBV5-4 with TRBJ2-1; D gene ambiguous. This CDR3 has 16 residues. The V gene's germline CDR1 is SGHNT and CDR2 YYREEE (reference sequence). The V end lost 1 base, the J end lost 9 bases, and 20 bases lay between the germline ends. The CDR3 DNA is TGTGCCAGCAGCTTGCCCTTACACGCTACTCTCGGTGAGCAGTTCTTC. Translating gives CASSLPLHATLGEQFF.

This chain joins TRBV19 and TRBJ1-3; unclear D gene. V lost 6 bases, J lost 0 bases, and 9 bases lay in between. There are 14 residues in the CDR3. In germline, CDR1 is LNHDA, CDR2 SQIVND (reference sequence). This CDR3 reads CASRPGSSGNTIYF. The DNA of the CDR3 is TGTGCCAGTAGACCGGGAAGCTCTGGAAACACCATATATTTT.

The chain is built from TRBV2 and TRBJ1-4; D call uncertain. CDR1 and CDR2 (germline): SNHLY, FYNNEI. This CDR3 has 10 residues. Deletions cut 7 bases from V and 8 bases from J, with 5 bases between. CDR3 DNA sequence: TGTGCCAGCAAACGGGAAAAACTGTTTTTT. Protein: CASKREKLFF.

The rearrangement links TRBV11-3 to TRBJ2-1; no definite D call. Trimming removed 4 bases from V and 9 bases from J, with 13 bases in between. This CDR3 is built from 13 residues. Germline CDR1 and CDR2: SGHNT and YENEEA. The CDR3 bases are TGTGCCAGCAGCTCCGGCCCTTCTCGTGAGCAGTTCTTC. The encoded protein is CASSSGPSREQFF.

The genes are TRBV2 and TRBJ2-7; TRBD1 is a possible D gene (5 bases). CDR1 and CDR2 (germline): SNHLY, FYNNEI. Trimming removed 6 bases from V and 1 base from J, with 10 bases in between. The CDR3 totals 13 residues. CDR3: CASRRTSSYEQYF. The CDR3 DNA follows: TGTGCCAGCAGGCGGACATCGTCCTACGAGCAGTACTTC.

The chain carries TRBV19 and TRBJ1-5; D unclear. The CDR3 spans 14 residues. The V and J ends lost 2 bases and 3 bases respectively, with 8 bases between them. CDR1 is LNHDA, CDR2 SQIVND, per germline (reference sequence). In nucleotides, the CDR3 is TGTGCCAGTAGTATAATGGCAGTCAATCAGCCCCAGCATTTT. Protein sequence: CASSIMAVNQPQHF.

This rearrangement joins TRBV3-1 (or the pseudogene TRBV3-2) to TRBJ1-6; D is uncertain. This CDR3 contains 13 residues. Germline V lookup: CDR1 LGHDT, CDR2 YNNKEL (reference sequence). V dropped 6 bases and J dropped 7 bases, with 10 bases sitting between them. The CDR3 coding sequence is TGTGCCAGCAGTCCTTCGCTAAATTCACCCCTCCACTTT. It encodes CASSPSLNSPLHF.

This clone was seen more than once but under ten times. The rearrangement joins TRBV19 to TRBJ1-4; 7 nucleotides align to TRBD1. Germline trimming cut 5 bases from V and 4 bases from J; bases unmatched to any gene: 7. CDR1 is LNHDA, CDR2 SQIVND, per germline (reference sequence). There are 15 residues in the CDR3. The CDR3, as DNA: TGTGCCAGTAGTTCAAGACAGGGCAATAATGAAAAACTGTTTTTT. Translated: CASSSRQGNNEKLFF.

The V gene is TRBV5-1, the J gene TRBJ1-1; 7 bases match TRBD1. V lost 5 bases and J lost 0; bases outside the gene matches: 10. The germline gives CDR1 SGHRS, CDR2 YFSETQ. The CDR3 covers 16 residues. The CDR3 DNA sequence: TGCGCCAGCAGTTCTCAGGGGGGGCACATGAACACTGAAGCTTTCTTT. Amino acids: CASSSQGGHMNTEAFF.

This chain links TRBV7-2 with TRBJ1-2, with a possible D match to TRBD1 (6 bases). This CDR3 has 15 amino acids. The V end was cut by 5 bases, the J end by 0 bases, with 13 bases between. Germline CDR1 SGHTA, CDR2 FQGNSA. DNA of the CDR3: TGTGCCAGCAGCCCCAGGGGCGAAGCTAACTATGGCTACACCTTC. Residues: CASSPRGEANYGYTF.

The V call is TRBV15, the J call TRBJ1-4, with a weak D call TRBD1 (6 bases). The CDR3 has 15 residues. V was cut by 5 bases and J by 5 bases, with 15 bases left in between. Germline-derived CDR1 and CDR2 are LNHNV and YYDKDF (reference sequence). This chain's CDR3 is CATSLERGGNEKLFF. In DNA, the CDR3 is TGTGCCACCAGCCTAGAGAGGGGGGGGAATGAAAAACTGTTTTTT.

The rearrangement uses TRBV6-2 or TRBV6-3 and TRBJ2-3; TRBD2 is a possible D gene (5 bases). V dropped 4 bases and J dropped 4 bases, with 18 bases sitting between them. Looked up from germline, CDR1 is MNHEY and CDR2 is SVGEGT. CDR3 size: 16 residues. The CDR3 sequence is CASSSRGGVGSDTQYF. The CDR3 DNA reads TGTGCCAGCAGTTCCCGGGGTGGCGTGGGATCAGATACGCAGTATTTT.